A selection of T cell receptor beta chains follows, all from one sample in a study of identical twins. TCRdb called the 5' RACE reads again in MiXCR, with one record for every CDR3 protein. The sample comprises 500,000 or so distinct CDR3 sequences, roughly an eighth of which are singletons, and approximately 0.98% rests with the top ten. These data were also filed under a second study, of yellow fever vaccine responses in identical twins.

The sequenced sample consisted of CD4+ T cells sorted from blood. These receptors were collected from a woman between 18 and 30 years old in good health. Both conserved end residues are part of each CDR3.

j_call: TRBJ2-3; v_call: TRBV6-1; cdr3_aa: CASSVSLAGSTDTQYF
j_call: TRBJ1-1; v_call: TRBV6-2/TRBV6-3; cdr3_aa: CASRTTGTVEAFF
j_call: TRBJ2-5; v_call: TRBV5-1; cdr3_aa: CASSLGGLAGDQETQYF
j_call: TRBJ2-3; v_call: TRBV5-1; cdr3_aa: CASRTRGTSGGTDTQYF
j_call: TRBJ2-3; v_call: TRBV29-1; cdr3_aa: CSVGTATDTQYF
j_call: TRBJ1-6; v_call: TRBV10-3; cdr3_aa: CAISEAEYSPLHF
j_call: TRBJ2-7; v_call: TRBV25-1; cdr3_aa: CASSSDGRPLVEQYF
j_call: TRBJ2-7; v_call: TRBV25-1; cdr3_aa: CASSDPGRNSYEQYF
j_call: TRBJ2-7; v_call: TRBV30; cdr3_aa: CAWGSRVRLVWEQYF
j_call: TRBJ2-3; v_call: TRBV5-1; cdr3_aa: CASYNTDTQYF
j_call: TRBJ2-1; v_call: TRBV28; cdr3_aa: CASSFLSTASYNEQFF
j_call: TRBJ2-1; v_call: TRBV11-1; cdr3_aa: CASSLYKLRASIYNEQFF
j_call: TRBJ1-5; v_call: TRBV20-1; cdr3_aa: CSARDRFGQRLNQPQHF
j_call: TRBJ2-2; v_call: TRBV5-5; cdr3_aa: CASSSIALAGASGELFF
j_call: TRBJ2-1; v_call: TRBV7-2; cdr3_aa: CASSPRQTGLSYNEQFF
j_call: TRBJ1-2; v_call: TRBV9; cdr3_aa: CASRPGQGGNYGYTF
j_call: TRBJ2-5; v_call: TRBV15; cdr3_aa: CATSNPGTVQETQYF
j_call: TRBJ2-5; v_call: TRBV3-1; cdr3_aa: CASSQATFRIQETQYF
j_call: TRBJ1-2; v_call: TRBV4-1; cdr3_aa: CASSQAGQGARGYGYTF
j_call: TRBJ1-5; v_call: TRBV6-4; cdr3_aa: CASSLARGQPQHF
j_call: TRBJ2-3; v_call: TRBV30; cdr3_aa: CAWSLDTQYF
j_call: TRBJ1-1; v_call: TRBV18; cdr3_aa: CASSPQGQGNTEAFF
j_call: TRBJ2-1; v_call: TRBV11-1; cdr3_aa: CASSLAVLASPMYNEQFF
j_call: TRBJ2-3; v_call: TRBV6-5; cdr3_aa: CASRDGRDTQYF
j_call: TRBJ1-3; v_call: TRBV12-3/TRBV12-4; cdr3_aa: CASSKGQGAGNTIYF
j_call: TRBJ2-7; v_call: TRBV20-1; cdr3_aa: CSAREIARSNYEQYF
j_call: TRBJ2-7; v_call: TRBV15; cdr3_aa: CATSRAPGDRGRFVNEQYF
j_call: TRBJ2-5; v_call: TRBV5-1; cdr3_aa: CASSLGTRQETQYF
j_call: TRBJ1-5; v_call: TRBV6-2/TRBV6-3; cdr3_aa: CASSEGRNNQPQHF
j_call: TRBJ2-1; v_call: TRBV7-9; cdr3_aa: CASSPRAVNEQFF
j_call: TRBJ2-1; v_call: TRBV2; cdr3_aa: CASSTTSGGYNEQFF
j_call: TRBJ2-1; v_call: TRBV6-2/TRBV6-3; cdr3_aa: CASSYSTSGGYNEQFF
j_call: TRBJ2-6; v_call: TRBV5-5; cdr3_aa: CASSLQGSVSGANVLTF
j_call: TRBJ2-7; v_call: TRBV5-4; cdr3_aa: CASSVDPGAYEQYF
j_call: TRBJ2-7; v_call: TRBV5-1; cdr3_aa: CASSAKQGIEQYF
j_call: TRBJ2-4; v_call: TRBV7-2; cdr3_aa: CASSLVLGGTLAKNIQYF
j_call: TRBJ1-6; v_call: TRBV5-6; cdr3_aa: CASSSLKTPNSSPLHF
j_call: TRBJ2-4; v_call: TRBV12-3/TRBV12-4; cdr3_aa: CASRSSGTKNIQYF